This is a list of T cell receptor beta chains from one sample in a study of blood T cell repertoires in COVID-19. Method: immunoSEQ multiplex PCR; TCRdb's copy keeps in-frame clones and lacks some. The table shows tens of thousands of clones, with 75% to 90% occurring only once. Sequencing was carried out using peripheral blood. These receptors all come from a woman in her sixties with COVID-19, enrolled during active disease. Each CDR3 is given with its conserved first and last residue. A D gene is named only where the DNA matches it firmly. For some rows the clone size is stated as once, few or many, or as a class when expanded; others skip it.

J gene,clone size,D gene,V gene,CDR3 protein
TRBJ1-2,few,TRBD1,TRBV4-2,CASSPRQGTDYGYTF
TRBJ1-1,NA,NA,TRBV7-2,CASSRQGNTEAFF
TRBJ1-2,few,NA,TRBV19,CASGGVLNYGYTF
TRBJ2-6,NA,TRBD1,TRBV28,CASNVRTGSNVLTF
TRBJ1-2,few,TRBD1,TRBV19,CASSYNRGAIGYTF
TRBJ1-6,NA,TRBD1,TRBV10-3,CAISESNPARGLRTLHF
TRBJ2-7,NA,TRBD1,TRBV5-1,CASSLGNRGTYEQYF
TRBJ1-5,once,NA,TRBV28,CASSSPGPQHF
TRBJ2-1,NA,NA,TRBV10-1,CASSARRGSYNEQFF
TRBJ2-1,NA,TRBD2,TRBV28,CASRPTSGSIYEQFF
TRBJ1-1,NA,NA,TRBV5-1,CASSLWRGANTEAFF
TRBJ2-7,NA,TRBD2,TRBV28,CASRHERGTSYEQYF
TRBJ1-5,NA,NA,TRBV6-2/TRBV6-3,CASSYSTGGGHSNQPQHF